A selection of T cell receptor beta chains follows, all from one sample in a study of T cell responses to AZD1222 COVID-19 vaccine. Sequencing was performed with immunoSEQ multiplex PCR; in TCRdb, only in-frame clones are kept and a portion is missing. The sample consists of 120,000 or so clones, around 87% of them appearing once. Sequences were derived from peripheral blood, sampled on day 0 of AZD1222 vaccination. These receptors all stem from an adult in good health. The CDR3 runs from the conserved cysteine through the conserved F or W. The D gene is left open where the match is weak. Only part of the rows carry a size: once, few, many, or a class if the clone is expanded.

d_call: TRBD2; j_call: TRBJ2-2; v_call: TRBV7-9; clone_size: NA; cdr3_nt: TGTGCCAGCTGGGGGGGAGCAGGGACGACCACCGGGGAGCTGTTTTTT; cdr3_aa: CASWGGAGTTTGELFF
d_call: TRBD1; j_call: TRBJ2-5; v_call: TRBV7-3; clone_size: few; cdr3_nt: TGTGCCAGCAGCACGACAGGGGGGGCGGAGACCCAGTACTTC; cdr3_aa: CASSTTGGAETQYF
d_call: TRBD1; j_call: TRBJ1-4; v_call: TRBV19; clone_size: NA; cdr3_nt: TGTGCCAGTAAGGGGGCTATTTTCGCGAATGAAAAACTGTTTTTT; cdr3_aa: CASKGAIFANEKLFF
d_call: NA; j_call: TRBJ1-2; v_call: TRBV6-5; clone_size: NA; cdr3_nt: TGTGCCAGCAGTCCGCTGACAGGTGTCTATGGCTACACCTTC; cdr3_aa: CASSPLTGVYGYTF
d_call: NA; j_call: TRBJ1-2; v_call: TRBV5-5; clone_size: NA; cdr3_nt: TGTGCCAGCAGCTTTGGGTCAGGGGAATTGAGGAGCTATGGCTACACCTTC; cdr3_aa: CASSFGSGELRSYGYTF
d_call: TRBD2; j_call: TRBJ2-7; v_call: TRBV10-2; clone_size: NA; cdr3_nt: TGCGCCAGCAGTGGGAGCGGGGGGGCTTGGCGGGTGATCTACGAGCAGTACTTC; cdr3_aa: CASSGSGGAWRVIYEQYF
d_call: NA; j_call: TRBJ2-1; v_call: TRBV7-9; clone_size: NA; cdr3_nt: TGTGCCAGCCCCAAGGAGGGCAGGGAGAACGAGCAGTTCTTC; cdr3_aa: CASPKEGRENEQFF
d_call: NA; j_call: TRBJ1-5; v_call: TRBV20-1; clone_size: NA; cdr3_nt: TGCAGTGCTAGAGGAGGGATCCCCCAGCATTTT; cdr3_aa: CSARGGIPQHF
d_call: TRBD1; j_call: TRBJ1-6; v_call: TRBV5-6; clone_size: NA; cdr3_nt: TGTGCCAGCAGCTTGCCGGACAGGGTGGGTTCACCCCTCCACTTT; cdr3_aa: CASSLPDRVGSPLHF
d_call: NA; j_call: TRBJ2-3; v_call: TRBV9; clone_size: NA; cdr3_nt: TGTGCCAGCAGTCCCACTAGCACAGATACGCAGTATTTT; cdr3_aa: CASSPTSTDTQYF
d_call: NA; j_call: TRBJ1-5; v_call: TRBV11-2; clone_size: NA; cdr3_nt: TGTGCCAGCAGCTCCATCTCTGGGCCCCAGCATTTT; cdr3_aa: CASSSISGPQHF
d_call: NA; j_call: TRBJ1-4; v_call: TRBV28; clone_size: NA; cdr3_nt: TGTGCCAGCAGCACCGGGACCTTCAATGAAAAACTGTTTTTT; cdr3_aa: CASSTGTFNEKLFF
d_call: NA; j_call: TRBJ1-1; v_call: TRBV6-5; clone_size: NA; cdr3_nt: TGTGCCAGCAGTTACGGGGGCGGGCGGGGTACTGAAGCTTTCTTT; cdr3_aa: CASSYGGGRGTEAFF
d_call: TRBD2; j_call: TRBJ2-1; v_call: TRBV7-6; clone_size: once; cdr3_nt: TGTGCCAGCAGCTCTAGCGGGGGGCCCTCCTACAATGAGCAGTTCTTC; cdr3_aa: CASSSSGGPSYNEQFF
d_call: NA; j_call: TRBJ2-7; v_call: TRBV5-4; clone_size: NA; cdr3_nt: TGTGCCAGCAGCTTGTATGCCGGGGCCTACGAGCAGTACTTC; cdr3_aa: CASSLYAGAYEQYF